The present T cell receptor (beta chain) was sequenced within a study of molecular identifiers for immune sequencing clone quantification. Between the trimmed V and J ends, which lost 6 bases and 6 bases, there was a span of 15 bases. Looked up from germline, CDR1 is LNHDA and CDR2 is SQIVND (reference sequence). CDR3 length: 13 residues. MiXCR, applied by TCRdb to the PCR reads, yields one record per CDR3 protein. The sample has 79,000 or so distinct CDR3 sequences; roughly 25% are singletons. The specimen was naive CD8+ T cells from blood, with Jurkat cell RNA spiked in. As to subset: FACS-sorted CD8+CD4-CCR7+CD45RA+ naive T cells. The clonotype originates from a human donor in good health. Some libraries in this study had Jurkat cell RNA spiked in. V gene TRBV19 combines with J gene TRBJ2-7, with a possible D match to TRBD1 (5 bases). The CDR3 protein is CASRWGRAGEQYF. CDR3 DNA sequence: TGTGCCAGTAGGTGGGGCAGGGCCGGCGAGCAGTACTTC. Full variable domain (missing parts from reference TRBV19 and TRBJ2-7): DGGITQSPKYLFRKEGQNVTLSCEQNLNHDAMYWYRQDPGQGLRLIYYSQIVNDFQKGDIAEGYSVSREKKESFPLTVTSAQKNPTAFYLCASRWGRAGEQYFGPGTRLTVT.